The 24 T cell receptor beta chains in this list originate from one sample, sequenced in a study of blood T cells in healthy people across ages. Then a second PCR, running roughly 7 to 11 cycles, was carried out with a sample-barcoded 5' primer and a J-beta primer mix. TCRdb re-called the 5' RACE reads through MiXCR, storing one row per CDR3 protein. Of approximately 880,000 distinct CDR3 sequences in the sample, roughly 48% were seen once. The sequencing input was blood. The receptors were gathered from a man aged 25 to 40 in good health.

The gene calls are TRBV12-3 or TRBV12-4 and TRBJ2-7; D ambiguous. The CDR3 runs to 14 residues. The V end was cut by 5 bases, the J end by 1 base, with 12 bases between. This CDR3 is CASSLLTHSYEQYF. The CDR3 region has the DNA TGTGCCAGCAGTCTTCTGACACATTCCTACGAGCAGTACTTC.

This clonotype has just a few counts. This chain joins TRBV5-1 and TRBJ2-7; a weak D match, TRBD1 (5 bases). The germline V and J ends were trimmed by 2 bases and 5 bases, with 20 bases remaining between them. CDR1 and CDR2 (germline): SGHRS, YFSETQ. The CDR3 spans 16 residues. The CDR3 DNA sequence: TGCGCCAGCAGCTTTGGGGCCAGCATTGGACGGAACGAGCAGTACTTC. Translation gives CASSFGASIGRNEQYF.

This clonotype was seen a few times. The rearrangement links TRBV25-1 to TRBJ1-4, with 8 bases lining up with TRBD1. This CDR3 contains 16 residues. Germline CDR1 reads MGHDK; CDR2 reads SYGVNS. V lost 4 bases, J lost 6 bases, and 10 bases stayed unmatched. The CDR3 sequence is CASSADRVGLYEKLFF. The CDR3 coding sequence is TGTGCCAGCAGTGCGGACAGGGTTGGATTGTATGAAAAACTGTTTTTT.

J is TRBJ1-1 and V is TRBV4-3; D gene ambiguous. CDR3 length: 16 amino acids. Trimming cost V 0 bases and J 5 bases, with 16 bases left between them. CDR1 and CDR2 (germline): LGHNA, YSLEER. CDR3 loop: CASSQDFRIPGTEAFF. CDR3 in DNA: TGCGCCAGCAGCCAAGATTTCAGGATACCGGGGACTGAAGCTTTCTTT.

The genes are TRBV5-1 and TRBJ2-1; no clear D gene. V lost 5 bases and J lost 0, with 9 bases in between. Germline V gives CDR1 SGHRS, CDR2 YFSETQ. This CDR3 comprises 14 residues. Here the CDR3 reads CASRTYSSYNEQFF. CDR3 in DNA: TGCGCCAGCAGGACTTACAGCTCCTACAATGAGCAGTTCTTC.

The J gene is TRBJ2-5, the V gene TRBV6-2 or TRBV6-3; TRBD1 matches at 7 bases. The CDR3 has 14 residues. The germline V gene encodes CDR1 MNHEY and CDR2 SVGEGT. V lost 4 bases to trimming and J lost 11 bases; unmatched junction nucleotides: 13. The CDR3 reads CASSWTGPLNEQYF. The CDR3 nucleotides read TGTGCCAGCAGTTGGACAGGACCCCTTAATGAGCAGTACTTC.

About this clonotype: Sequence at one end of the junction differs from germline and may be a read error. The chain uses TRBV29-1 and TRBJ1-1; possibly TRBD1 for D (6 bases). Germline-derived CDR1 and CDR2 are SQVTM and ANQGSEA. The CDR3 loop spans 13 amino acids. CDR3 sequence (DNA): TGCAGCGTGGAAGGACAGCTAGGGACTGAAGCTTTCTTT. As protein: CSVEGQLGTEAFF.

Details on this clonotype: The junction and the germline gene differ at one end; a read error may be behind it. CDR3 amino acids: CASRYNQETQYF. CDR3 DNA sequence: TGCGCCAGCAGGTACAACCAAGAGACCCAGTACTTC. The chain carries TRBV2 and TRBJ2-5; D gene uncertain. Germline CDR1 reads SNHLY; CDR2 reads FYNNEI. The CDR3 spans 12 residues.

The CDR3 DNA reads as TGTGCCAGCAGCCAACGGGGGGGAACCGGGGAGCTGTTTTTT. It translates to CASSQRGGTGELFF. The chain has TRBV3-1 and TRBJ2-2; TRBD2 agrees at 8 bases. Germline lookup yields CDR1 LGHDT and CDR2 YNNKEL (reference sequence). V lost 2 bases, J lost 5 bases, and 1 base stayed unmatched. The CDR3 is made up of 14 amino acids.

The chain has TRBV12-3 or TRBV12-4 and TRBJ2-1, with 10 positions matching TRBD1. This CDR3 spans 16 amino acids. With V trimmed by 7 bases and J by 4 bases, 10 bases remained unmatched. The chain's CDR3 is CASNRPGTGVYNEQFF. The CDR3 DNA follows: TGTGCCAGCAACCGGCCCGGGACAGGGGTTTACAATGAGCAGTTCTTC.

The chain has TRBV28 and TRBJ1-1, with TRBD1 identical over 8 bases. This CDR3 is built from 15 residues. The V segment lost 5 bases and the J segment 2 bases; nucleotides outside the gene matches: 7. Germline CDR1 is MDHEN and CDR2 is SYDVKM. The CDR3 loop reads CASSTPGTGNTEAFF. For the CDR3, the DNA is TGTGCCAGCAGTACCCCCGGGACAGGCAACACTGAAGCTTTCTTT.

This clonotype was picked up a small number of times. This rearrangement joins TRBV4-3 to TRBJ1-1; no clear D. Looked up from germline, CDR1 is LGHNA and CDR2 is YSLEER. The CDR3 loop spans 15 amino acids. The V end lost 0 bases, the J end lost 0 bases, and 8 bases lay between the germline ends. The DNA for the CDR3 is TGCGCCAGCAGCCAAGATCGTTCGGTGAACACTGAAGCTTTCTTT. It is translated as CASSQDRSVNTEAFF.

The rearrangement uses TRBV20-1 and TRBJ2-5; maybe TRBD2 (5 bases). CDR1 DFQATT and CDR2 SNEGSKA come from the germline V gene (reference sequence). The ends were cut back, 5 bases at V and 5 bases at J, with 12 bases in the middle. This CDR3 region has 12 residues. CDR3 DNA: TGCAGTGCTCTCCTAGCAAGGGAGACCCAGTACTTC. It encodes CSALLARETQYF.

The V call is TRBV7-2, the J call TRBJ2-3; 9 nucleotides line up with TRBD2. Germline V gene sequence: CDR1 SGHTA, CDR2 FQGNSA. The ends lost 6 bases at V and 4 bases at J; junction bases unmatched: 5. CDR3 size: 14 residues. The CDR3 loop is CASRASGNSDTQYF. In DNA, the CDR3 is TGTGCCAGCAGGGCTAGCGGGAACTCAGATACGCAGTATTTT. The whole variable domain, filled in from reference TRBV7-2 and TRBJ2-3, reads GAGVSQSPSNKVTEKGKDVELRCDPISGHTALYWYRQSLGQGLEFLIYFQGNSAPDKSGLPSDRFSAERTGGSVSTLTIQRTQQEDSAVYLCASRASGNSDTQYFGPGTRLTVL.

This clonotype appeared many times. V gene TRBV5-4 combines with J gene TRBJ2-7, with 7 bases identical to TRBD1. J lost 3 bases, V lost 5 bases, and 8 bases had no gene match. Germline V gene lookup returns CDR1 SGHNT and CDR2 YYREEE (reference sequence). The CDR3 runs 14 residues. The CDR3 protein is CASSSRDSFYEQYF. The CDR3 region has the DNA TGTGCCAGCAGTTCTCGGGACAGCTTCTACGAGCAGTACTTC.

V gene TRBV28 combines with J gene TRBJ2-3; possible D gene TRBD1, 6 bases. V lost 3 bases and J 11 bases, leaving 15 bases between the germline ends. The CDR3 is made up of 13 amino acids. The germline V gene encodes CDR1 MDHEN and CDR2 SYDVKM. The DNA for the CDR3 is TGTGCCAGCAGTTTCACCTCGCCGGGACAGCAGTATTTT. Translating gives CASSFTSPGQQYF.

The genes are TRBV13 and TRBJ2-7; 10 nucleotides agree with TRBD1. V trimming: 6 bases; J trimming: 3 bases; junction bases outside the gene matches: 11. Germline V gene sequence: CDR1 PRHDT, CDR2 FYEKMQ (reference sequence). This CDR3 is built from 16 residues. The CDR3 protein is CASSRRPGQGNYEQYF. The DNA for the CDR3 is TGTGCCAGCAGTCGAAGGCCGGGACAGGGGAACTACGAGCAGTACTTC.

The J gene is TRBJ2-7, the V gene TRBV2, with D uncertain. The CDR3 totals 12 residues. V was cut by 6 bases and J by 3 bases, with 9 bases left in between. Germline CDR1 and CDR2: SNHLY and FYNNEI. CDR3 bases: TGTGCCAGCAGCGAGGAAGGCTACGAGCAGTACTTC. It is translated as CASSEEGYEQYF.

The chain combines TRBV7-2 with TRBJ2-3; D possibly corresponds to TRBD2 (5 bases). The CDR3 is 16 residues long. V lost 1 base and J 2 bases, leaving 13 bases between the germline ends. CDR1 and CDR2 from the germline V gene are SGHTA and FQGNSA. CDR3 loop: CASSLGSSLLTDTQYF. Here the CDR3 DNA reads TGTGCCAGCAGCTTAGGGTCTAGCCTTCTCACAGATACGCAGTATTTT.

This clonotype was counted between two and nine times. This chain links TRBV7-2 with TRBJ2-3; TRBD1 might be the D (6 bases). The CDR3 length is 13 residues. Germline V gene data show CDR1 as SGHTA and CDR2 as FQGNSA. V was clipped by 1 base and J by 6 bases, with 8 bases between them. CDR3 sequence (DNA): TGTGCCAGCAGCTTAGTGCAGGGGGATACGCAGTATTTT. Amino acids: CASSLVQGDTQYF.

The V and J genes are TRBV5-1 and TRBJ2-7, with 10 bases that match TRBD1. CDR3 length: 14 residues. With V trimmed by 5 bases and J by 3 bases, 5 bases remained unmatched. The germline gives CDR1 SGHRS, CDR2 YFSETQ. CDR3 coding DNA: TGCGCCAGCAGAGAAGGGACAGGGGTCTACGAGCAGTACTTC. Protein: CASREGTGVYEQYF. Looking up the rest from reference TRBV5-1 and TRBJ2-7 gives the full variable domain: KAGVTQTPRYLIKTRGQQVTLSCSPISGHRSVSWYQQTPGQGLQFLFEYFSETQRNKGNFPGRFSGRQFSNSRSEMNVSTLELGDSALYLCASREGTGVYEQYFGPGTRLTVT.

CDR3 amino acids: CASRRTGDDYGYTF. The CDR3 coding sequence is TGTGCCAGCAGGAGGACAGGGGATGACTATGGCTACACCTTC. The chain has TRBV27 and TRBJ1-2, with 9 bases identical to TRBD1. The V segment lost 6 bases and the J segment 3 bases; nucleotides outside the gene matches: 5. The CDR3 totals 14 residues. Germline lookup yields CDR1 MNHEY and CDR2 SMNVEV (reference sequence).

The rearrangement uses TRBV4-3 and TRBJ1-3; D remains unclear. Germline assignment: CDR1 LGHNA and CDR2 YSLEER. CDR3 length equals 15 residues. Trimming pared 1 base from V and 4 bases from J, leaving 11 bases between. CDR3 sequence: CASSQGGRGGNTIYF. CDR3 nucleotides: TGCGCCAGCAGCCAAGGGGGAAGAGGAGGAAACACCATATATTTT.

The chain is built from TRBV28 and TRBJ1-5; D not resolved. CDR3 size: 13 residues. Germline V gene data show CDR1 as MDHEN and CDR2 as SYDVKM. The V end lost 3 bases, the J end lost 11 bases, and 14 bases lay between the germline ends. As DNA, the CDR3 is TGTGCCAGCAGTTTTGTTGGGGATAGGGCCCAGCATTTT. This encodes CASSFVGDRAQHF.